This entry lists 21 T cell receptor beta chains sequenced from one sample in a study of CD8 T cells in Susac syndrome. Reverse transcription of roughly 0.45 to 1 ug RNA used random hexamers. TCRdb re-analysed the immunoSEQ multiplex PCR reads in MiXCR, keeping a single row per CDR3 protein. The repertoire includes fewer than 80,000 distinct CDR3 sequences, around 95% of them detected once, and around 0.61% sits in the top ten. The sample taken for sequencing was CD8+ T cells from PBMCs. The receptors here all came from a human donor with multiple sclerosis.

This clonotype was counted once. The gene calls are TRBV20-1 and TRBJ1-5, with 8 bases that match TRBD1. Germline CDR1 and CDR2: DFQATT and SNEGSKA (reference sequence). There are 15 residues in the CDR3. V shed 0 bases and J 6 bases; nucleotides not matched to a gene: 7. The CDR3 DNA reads TGCAGTGCTAGAGATCGGCAGGGGGCTGTTCAGCCCCAGCATTTT. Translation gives CSARDRQGAVQPQHF.

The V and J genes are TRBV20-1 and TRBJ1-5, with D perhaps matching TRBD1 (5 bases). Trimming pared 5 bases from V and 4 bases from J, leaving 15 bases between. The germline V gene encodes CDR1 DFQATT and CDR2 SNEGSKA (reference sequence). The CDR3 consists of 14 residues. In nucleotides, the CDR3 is TGCAGTGCTGAACGCGCACAGGAAAATCAGCCCCAGCATTTT. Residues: CSAERAQENQPQHF.

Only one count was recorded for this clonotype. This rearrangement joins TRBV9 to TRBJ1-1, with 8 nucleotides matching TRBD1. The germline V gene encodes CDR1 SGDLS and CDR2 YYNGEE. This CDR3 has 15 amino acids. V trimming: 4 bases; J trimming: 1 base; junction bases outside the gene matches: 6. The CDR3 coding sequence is TGTGCCAGCAGCCCGACGACAGGGGCGAACACTGAAGCTTTCTTT. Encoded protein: CASSPTTGANTEAFF.

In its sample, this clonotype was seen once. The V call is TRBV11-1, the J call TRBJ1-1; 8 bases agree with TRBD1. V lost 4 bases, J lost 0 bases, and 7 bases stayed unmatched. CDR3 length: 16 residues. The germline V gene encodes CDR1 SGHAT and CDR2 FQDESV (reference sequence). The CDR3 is CASSSFPGQVNTEAFF. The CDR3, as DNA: TGTGCCAGCAGCTCATTCCCGGGACAGGTGAACACTGAAGCTTTCTTT. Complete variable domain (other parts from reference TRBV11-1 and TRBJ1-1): EAEVAQSPRYKITEKSQAVAFWCDPISGHATLYWYRQILGQGPELLVQFQDESVVDDSQLPKDRFSAERLKGVDSTLKIQPAELGDSAMYLCASSSFPGQVNTEAFFGQGTRLTVV.

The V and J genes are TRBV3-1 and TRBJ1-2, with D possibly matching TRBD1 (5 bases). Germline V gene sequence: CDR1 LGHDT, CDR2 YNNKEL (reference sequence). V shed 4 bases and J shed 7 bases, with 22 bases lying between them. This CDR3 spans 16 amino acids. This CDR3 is CASSPNGAGTYRGYTF. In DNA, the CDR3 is TGTGCCAGCAGCCCAAATGGGGCGGGGACCTATCGTGGCTACACCTTC.

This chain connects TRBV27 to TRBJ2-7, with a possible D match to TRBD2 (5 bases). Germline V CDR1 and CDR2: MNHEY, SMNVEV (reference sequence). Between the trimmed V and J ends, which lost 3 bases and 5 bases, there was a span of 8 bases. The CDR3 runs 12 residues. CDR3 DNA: TGTGCCAGCAGTTTCCGGGGAGACGAGCAGTACTTC. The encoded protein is CASSFRGDEQYF.

The CDR3 bases are TGTGCCAGCAGTTTGAACCGGGACAGGAGCACAGATACGCAGTATTTT. This sequence encodes CASSLNRDRSTDTQYF. This rearrangement joins TRBV2 to TRBJ2-3; 8 nucleotides match TRBD1. The trim removed 5 bases at V and 0 bases at J, leaving 7 bases unmatched. Germline V lookup: CDR1 SNHLY, CDR2 FYNNEI. This CDR3 is 16 amino acids long.

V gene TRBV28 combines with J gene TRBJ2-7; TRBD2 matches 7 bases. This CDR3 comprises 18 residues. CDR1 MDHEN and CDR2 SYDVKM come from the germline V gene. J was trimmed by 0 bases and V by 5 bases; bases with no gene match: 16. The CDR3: CASSQSPWRAGNSYEQYF. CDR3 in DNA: TGTGCCAGCAGTCAATCACCGTGGCGAGCGGGAAACTCCTACGAGCAGTACTTC.

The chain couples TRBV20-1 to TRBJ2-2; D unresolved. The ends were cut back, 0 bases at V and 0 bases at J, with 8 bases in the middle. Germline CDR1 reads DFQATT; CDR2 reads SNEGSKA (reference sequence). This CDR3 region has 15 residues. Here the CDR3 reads CSARDRGSNTGELFF. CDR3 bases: TGCAGTGCTAGAGATCGCGGATCGAACACCGGGGAGCTGTTTTTT.

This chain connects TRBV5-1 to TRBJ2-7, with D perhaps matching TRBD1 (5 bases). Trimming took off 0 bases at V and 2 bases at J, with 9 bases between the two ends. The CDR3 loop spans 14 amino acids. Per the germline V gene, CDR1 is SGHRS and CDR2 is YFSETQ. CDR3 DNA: TGCGCCAGCAGCTTGGACAGGCCAACCTACGAGCAGTACTTC. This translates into CASSLDRPTYEQYF.

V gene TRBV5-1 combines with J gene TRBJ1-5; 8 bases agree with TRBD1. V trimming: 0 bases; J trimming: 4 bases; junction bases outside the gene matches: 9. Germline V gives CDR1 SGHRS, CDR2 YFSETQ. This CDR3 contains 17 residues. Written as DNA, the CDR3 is TGCGCCAGCAGCTTGGTTCCCCAAAACAGGGGGAATCAGCCCCAGCATTTT. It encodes CASSLVPQNRGNQPQHF.

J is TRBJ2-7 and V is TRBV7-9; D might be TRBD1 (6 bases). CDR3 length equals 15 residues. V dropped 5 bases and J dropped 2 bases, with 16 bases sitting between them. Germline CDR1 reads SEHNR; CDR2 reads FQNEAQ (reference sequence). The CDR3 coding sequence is TGTGCCAGCAGCCCTCCAGGGGCCAATACCTACGAGCAGTACTTC. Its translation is CASSPPGANTYEQYF.

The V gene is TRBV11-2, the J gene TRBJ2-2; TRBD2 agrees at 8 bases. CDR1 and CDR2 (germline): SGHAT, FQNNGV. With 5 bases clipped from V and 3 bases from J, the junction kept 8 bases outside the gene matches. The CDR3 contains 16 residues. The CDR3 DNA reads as TGTGCCAGCAGCCCCCCCGGAGCGGGGGACACCGGGGAGCTGTTTTTT. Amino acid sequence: CASSPPGAGDTGELFF.

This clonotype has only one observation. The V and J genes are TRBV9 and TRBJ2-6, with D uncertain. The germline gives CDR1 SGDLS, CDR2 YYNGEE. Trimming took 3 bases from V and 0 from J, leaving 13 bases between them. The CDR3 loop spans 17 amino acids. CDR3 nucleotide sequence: TGTGCCAGCAGCGACCGGGCCTTAATCTCTGGGGCCAACGTCCTGACTTTC. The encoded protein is CASSDRALISGANVLTF.

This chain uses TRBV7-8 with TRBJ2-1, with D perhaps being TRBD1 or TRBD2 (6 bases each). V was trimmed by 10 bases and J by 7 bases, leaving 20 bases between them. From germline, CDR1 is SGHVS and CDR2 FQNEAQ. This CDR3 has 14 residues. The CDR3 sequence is CAMGGRADGNEQFF. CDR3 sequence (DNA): TGTGCCATGGGGGGCAGGGCGGATGGGAATGAGCAGTTCTTC.

The CDR3 nucleotides are TGTGCCACCGAAGCGGACTCCTACGAGCAGTACTTC. It specifies CATEADSYEQYF. The chain is built from TRBV6-2 or TRBV6-3 and TRBJ2-7; D is perhaps TRBD2 (5 bases). The CDR3 has 12 amino acids. Trimming pared 10 bases from V and 0 bases from J, leaving 10 bases between. Germline assignment: CDR1 MNHEY and CDR2 SVGEGT.

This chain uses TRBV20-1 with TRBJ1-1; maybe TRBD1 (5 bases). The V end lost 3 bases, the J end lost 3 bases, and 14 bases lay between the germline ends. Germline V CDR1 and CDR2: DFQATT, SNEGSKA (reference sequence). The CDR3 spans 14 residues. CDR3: CSAREHTGDTEAFF. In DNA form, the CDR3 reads TGCAGTGCTAGGGAACACACAGGTGACACTGAAGCTTTCTTT.

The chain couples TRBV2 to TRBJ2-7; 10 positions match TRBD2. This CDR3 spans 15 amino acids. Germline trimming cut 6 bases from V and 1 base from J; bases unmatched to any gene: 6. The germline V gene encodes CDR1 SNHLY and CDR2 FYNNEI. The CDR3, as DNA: TGTGCCAGCAGGGAGACTAGCGGGCCTTCCTACGAGCAGTACTTC. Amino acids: CASRETSGPSYEQYF.

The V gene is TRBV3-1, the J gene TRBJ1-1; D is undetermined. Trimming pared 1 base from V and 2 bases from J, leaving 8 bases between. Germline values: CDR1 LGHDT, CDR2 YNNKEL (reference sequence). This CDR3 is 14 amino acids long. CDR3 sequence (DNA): TGTGCCAGCAGCCAAGGAGGGTTCAACACTGAAGCTTTCTTT. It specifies CASSQGGFNTEAFF.

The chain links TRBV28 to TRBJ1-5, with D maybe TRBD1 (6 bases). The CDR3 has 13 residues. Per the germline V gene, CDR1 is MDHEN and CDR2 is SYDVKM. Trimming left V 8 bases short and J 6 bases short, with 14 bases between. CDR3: CASQGGFGQPQHF. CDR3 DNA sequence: TGTGCCAGCCAAGGGGGTTTCGGTCAGCCCCAGCATTTT.

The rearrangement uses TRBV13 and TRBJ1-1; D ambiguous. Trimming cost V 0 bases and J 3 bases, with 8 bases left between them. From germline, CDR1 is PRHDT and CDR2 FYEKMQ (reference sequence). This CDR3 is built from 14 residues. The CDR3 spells CASSLGVSYTEAFF. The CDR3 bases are TGTGCCAGCAGCTTAGGGGTCAGTTACACTGAAGCTTTCTTT.